The source of this TCR beta chain is a study of T cell responses to AZD1222 COVID-19 vaccine. The table came from immunoSEQ multiplex PCR; TCRdb's copy has only in-frame clones and leaves some out. The sample lists about 180,000 clones, about 90% seen once, with roughly 12% in the top ten. This CDR3 is built from 16 residues. The germline gives CDR1 SGHTA, CDR2 FQGTGA. The V and J ends lost 5 bases and 0 bases respectively, with 11 bases between them. As concerns this clone: Its antigen is as yet unknown.

Study-level results: Donors were largely white British and mainly female; clonal diversity was possibly underestimated.

The sample here was peripheral blood, taken 28 days after the second AZD1222 dose. This TCR was sampled from an adult who received the AZD1222 COVID-19 vaccine. This rearrangement joins TRBV7-3 to TRBJ2-6; no clear D. CDR3 nucleotides: TGTGCCAGCAGCACACGACGGGCCTCTGGGGCCAACGTCCTGACTTTC. Translated: CASSTRRASGANVLTF.